Described below is a single T cell receptor beta chain sequence and its context. Trimming removed 4 bases from V and 2 bases from J; junction bases left unmatched: 10. Germline V gives CDR1 SGHDN, CDR2 FVKESK. This CDR3 spans 16 amino acids. The record originates from a study of regulatory T cells in long-lasting Graves disease. Through Arm-PCR of CDR3 regions and iRepertoire HTBI primers, TCR beta libraries were built. TCRdb re-derived calls from the multiplex PCR reads in MiXCR, one entry per CDR3 protein. The table lists about 470,000 distinct CDR3 sequences, roughly 20% of them singletons. Time point defined: persistent/refractory GD, antithyroid drugs over 5 years with positive TRAb. Preparation of the TCR library used RNA extracted from PBMCs. American Thyroid Association guidelines were used to diagnose Graves' disease. EDTA tubes received about 9.6 milliliters of drawn peripheral blood.

The receptor comes from a female donor with Graves disease. The genes are TRBV14 and TRBJ2-7; 8 bases fit TRBD2. Sequenced material: peripheral blood mononuclear cells (PBMCs), taken when the disease was refractory, from a patient treated with antithyroid drugs. The CDR3 coding sequence is TGTGCCAGCAGCCGCGTAAGCGGGAGAGGCCCCTACGAGCAGTACTTC. Its translation: CASSRVSGRGPYEQYF.